This passage covers 14 T cell receptor beta chains from one sample sequenced in a study of T-cell memory formation after mild COVID-19. From the 5' RACE reads, TCRdb called clonotypes with MiXCR, one entry per CDR3 protein. The sample includes roughly 300,000 distinct CDR3 sequences, approximately 7.6% of them seen just once. The specimen was PBMCs or a T cell subset sorted from them (not recorded which). These receptor sequences come from a man aged 18 to 35 who had mild COVID-19 (a few samples of this study predate the infection). Cell type and time point are not known.

V and J are TRBV12-3 or TRBV12-4 and TRBJ2-1; no definite D call. V lost 6 bases, J lost 8 bases, and 20 bases lay in between. The CDR3 contains 15 residues. The CDR3 nucleotides read TGTGCCAGCAGCCCCCTGCTAACCTTGAGCGATGAGCAGTTCTTC. It translates to CASSPLLTLSDEQFF.

The rearrangement links TRBV20-1 to TRBJ2-5; 7 nucleotides match TRBD1. The V segment lost 5 bases and the J segment 5 bases; nucleotides outside the gene matches: 8. The CDR3 covers 13 residues. The V gene's germline CDR1 is DFQATT and CDR2 SNEGSKA (reference sequence). The CDR3 sequence: CSAYRGGSETQYF. CDR3 nucleotide sequence: TGCAGTGCTTACAGGGGCGGAAGCGAGACCCAGTACTTC.

In DNA form, the CDR3 reads TGTGCCACCAGTGCCGACAGGGAAGGGGGCAATCAGCCCCAGCATTTT. Translation gives CATSADREGGNQPQHF. V gene TRBV24-1 combines with J gene TRBJ1-5; 7 bases map to TRBD1. The V gene end was trimmed by 5 bases and the J gene end by 2 bases; junction bases not matched to a gene: 8. The CDR3 is 16 residues long. Germline V gene sequence: CDR1 KGHDR, CDR2 SFDVKD.

The chain employs TRBV6-6 and TRBJ1-5; no reliable D call. Deletions cut 2 bases from V and 3 bases from J, with 8 bases between. In germline, CDR1 is MNHNY, CDR2 SVGAGI (reference sequence). This CDR3 contains 14 residues. Written as DNA, the CDR3 is TGTGCCAGCAGTTACCAGAGGGACAATCAGCCCCAGCATTTT. Its protein product is CASSYQRDNQPQHF.

J is TRBJ1-6 and V is TRBV7-9; tentatively, D is TRBD1 (5 bases). This CDR3 region has 15 residues. V was pared by 5 bases and J by 5 bases, with 13 bases between. Germline V CDR1 and CDR2: SEHNR, FQNEAQ (reference sequence). CDR3 nucleotide sequence: TGTGCCAGCAGCCTACAGACAGTAAATAATTCACCCCTCCACTTT. It translates to CASSLQTVNNSPLHF.

The rearrangement joins TRBV7-8 to TRBJ1-2; the match to TRBD1 covers 9 bases. Germline CDR1 and CDR2: SGHVS and FQNEAQ. The CDR3 has 14 residues. Trimming cost V 3 bases and J 2 bases; bases outside gene matches: 1. DNA of the CDR3: TGTGCCAGCAGCTTTGGACAGGGGAACTATGGCTACACCTTC. This translates into CASSFGQGNYGYTF.

This CDR3 reads CASSSGQGRMNTEAFF. In DNA form, the CDR3 reads TGTGCCAGCAGCTCCGGACAGGGTCGCATGAACACTGAAGCTTTCTTT. V usage is TRBV7-9 and J usage is TRBJ1-1, with 8 bases aligning to TRBD1. V shed 4 bases and J 0 bases; nucleotides not matched to a gene: 7. This CDR3 is built from 16 residues. Germline V gene sequence: CDR1 SEHNR, CDR2 FQNEAQ (reference sequence).

This clonotype was seen only a few times. The chain carries TRBV28 and TRBJ2-1, with 10 bases lining up with TRBD1. This CDR3 region has 15 residues. CDR1 is MDHEN, CDR2 SYDVKM, per germline. The V gene end was trimmed by 6 bases and the J gene end by 8 bases; junction bases not matched to a gene: 10. In nucleotides, the CDR3 is TGTGCCAGCAGCTCTCCGGGACAGGGGAAGGATGAGCAGTTCTTC. Translating gives CASSSPGQGKDEQFF.

At least ten counts were recorded for this clonotype. This rearrangement joins TRBV18 to TRBJ2-7, with D unclear. The germline CDR1 and CDR2 sequences are KGHSH and LQKENI. This CDR3 region has 12 residues. Trimming shortened V by 0 bases and J by 5 bases, and 5 bases separated the two germline ends. The CDR3 DNA reads as TGTGCCAGCTCACCACCCTATGACGAGCAGTACTTC. This encodes CASSPPYDEQYF.

V usage is TRBV5-1 and J usage is TRBJ1-1, with D perhaps TRBD1 (5 bases). CDR1 and CDR2 from the germline V gene are SGHRS and YFSETQ. This CDR3 is built from 15 residues. Trimming shortened V by 0 bases and J by 4 bases, and 13 bases separated the two germline ends. CDR3 loop: CASSLVGSGGTEAFF. CDR3 DNA sequence: TGCGCCAGCAGCTTGGTCGGATCCGGGGGCACTGAAGCTTTCTTT. Complete variable domain (other parts from reference TRBV5-1 and TRBJ1-1): KAGVTQTPRYLIKTRGQQVTLSCSPISGHRSVSWYQQTPGQGLQFLFEYFSETQRNKGNFPGRFSGRQFSNSRSEMNVSTLELGDSALYLCASSLVGSGGTEAFFGQGTRLTVV.

This clonotype was picked up many times. This chain connects TRBV15 to TRBJ2-5; TRBD2 might be the D (6 bases). V shed 1 base and J shed 2 bases, with 14 bases lying between them. CDR1 and CDR2 from the germline V gene are LNHNV and YYDKDF (reference sequence). The CDR3 is 16 amino acids. CDR3 protein: CATSRGSGLPQETQYF. CDR3 bases: TGTGCCACCAGCAGAGGCTCGGGACTCCCGCAAGAGACCCAGTACTTC.

This clonotype was seen only a few times. The gene calls are TRBV6-5 and TRBJ1-6; TRBD1 might be the D (6 bases). The CDR3 has 15 amino acids. V shed 4 bases and J shed 7 bases, with 14 bases lying between them. Germline V gene sequence: CDR1 MNHEY, CDR2 SVGAGI. The CDR3 protein is CASSSGGEGNSPLHF. CDR3 DNA: TGTGCCAGCAGTTCCGGGGGCGAGGGAAATTCACCCCTCCACTTT.

The rearrangement links TRBV27 to TRBJ1-1; tentative D call: TRBD1 (5 bases). Trimming stripped 4 bases from V and 11 bases from J, with 17 bases between. CDR1 is MNHEY and CDR2 is SMNVEV in the germline V gene (reference sequence). This CDR3 spans 13 amino acids. CDR3 amino acids: CASSWDPGRKAFF. In DNA, the CDR3 is TGTGCCAGCAGTTGGGACCCCGGCAGAAAGGCTTTCTTT.

The sample holds many counts of this clonotype. The rearrangement uses TRBV12-3 or TRBV12-4 and TRBJ2-3, with TRBD2 identical over 8 bases. The CDR3 loop spans 18 amino acids. Unmatched junction bases numbered 13, after V lost 3 bases and J lost 2 bases. CDR3 DNA sequence: TGTGCCAGCAGTTTCCTCTTTAAACTAGCGGAGACCACAGATACGCAGTATTTT. Its translation is CASSFLFKLAETTDTQYF.